A single sample gave rise to the 2 T cell receptor beta chains below, sequenced in a study of blood T cells in healthy people across ages. A J-beta primer mix and a sample-barcoded 5' primer were used in a second PCR of roughly 6 to 11 cycles. Each CDR3 protein gets one entry after TCRdb re-called the 5' RACE reads with MiXCR. This sample carries 1.2 million to 1.5 million distinct CDR3 sequences, 40% to 50% of them seen once, and the ten largest clones take approximately 7.9%. The sequenced material came from blood. These TCRs come from a woman aged 18 to 35 in good health.

The J gene is TRBJ2-1, the V gene TRBV2; D is possibly TRBD1 (6 bases). The end of the DNA is better explained by TRBJ2-7, so the J call may be wrong. Germline-derived CDR1 and CDR2 are SNHLY and FYNNEI. This CDR3 comprises 14 residues. The DNA of the CDR3 is TGTGCCAGCTTGAACAGGGTAGCCTATAATGAGCAGTACTTC. The encoded protein is CASLNRVAYNEQYF.

This clonotype was detected a few times. The chain links TRBV2 to TRBJ2-2; 7 bases map to TRBD2. The V and J ends lost 2 bases and 4 bases, in that order; junction bases with no gene match: 1. CDR1 and CDR2 (germline): SNHLY, FYNNEI. CDR3 size: 14 residues. The DNA for the CDR3 is TGTGCCAGCAGTGAACGACTAGCCACCGGGGAGCTGTTTTTT. Amino acids: CASSERLATGELFF.